Listed here is a single T cell receptor (beta chain). Its antigen is not identified. The table came from immunoSEQ multiplex PCR; TCRdb's copy has only in-frame clones and leaves some out. The table shows some 1,100,000 clones, with around three quarters occurring only once. This sample stems from a study of shared clonotypes between healthy human individuals. On the study more broadly: Contributing individuals were a couple of females and three males aged 18 to 49. Broader study findings: Clonotype sharing among donors, it was expected, would be affected by sequencing depth.

Germline CDR1 and CDR2: LNHNV and YYDKDF (reference sequence). This CDR3 contains 16 residues. With 5 bases clipped from V and 4 bases from J, the junction kept 8 bases outside the gene matches. The chain employs TRBV15 and TRBJ1-3, with 10 bases matching TRBD1. The sample consisted of memory CD4+ T cells from PBMCs. This sample's subset: CD45RA-negative fraction. The source is a man aged 18 to 29 in good health. Some clones in this sample may be carry-over from other donors' samples. The CDR3 spells CATSPSVGQGGNTIYF. In DNA form, the CDR3 reads TGTGCCACCAGCCCAAGTGTGGGACAGGGGGGAAACACCATATATTTT.